A selection of T cell receptor beta chains follows, all from one sample in a study of cytomegalovirus exposure and HLA in healthy donors. The assay was immunoSEQ multiplex PCR, and TCRdb's table has in-frame clones only and misses some. The data hold about 170,000 clones, with 85% observed a single time. The material sequenced was PBMCs. The source of these receptors is a boy aged 2 to 10 in good health and CMV-seronegative. Both conserved end residues are part of each CDR3. The D gene is left open where the match is weak. Not every row has a clone size; where given, it reads once, few, many or a size class.

>TRBJ2-1|TRBV4-2|.|TRBD1
TGTGCCAGCAGCCAAGTGGGGCGGAACAGGGGGCTATCTAGCTCCTACAATGAGCAGTTCTTC
CASSQVGRNRGLSSSYNEQFF
>TRBJ1-1|TRBV18|.|.
TGTGCCAGCTCACCTTTAGCGGCAGGGCGGAACACTGAAGCTTTCTTT
CASSPLAAGRNTEAFF
>TRBJ2-7|TRBV30|.|.
TGTGCCTGGAGTCTGAGGAGGAGGATCCACGAGCAGTACTTC
CAWSLRRRIHEQYF
>TRBJ2-1|TRBV5-1|.|.
TGCGCCAGCAGCTTGCAGGACTCCTACAATGAGCAGTTCTTC
CASSLQDSYNEQFF
>TRBJ2-3|TRBV27|.|TRBD2
TGTGCCAGCAGCCCACCGACTAGCGGCTTCGCAGGCACGCAGTATTTT
CASSPPTSGFAGTQYF
>TRBJ2-1|TRBV5-4|.|TRBD2
TGTGCCAGCAGCTATTTGATAGCGGGGGTAAGCCTCAATGAGCAGTTCTTC
CASSYLIAGVSLNEQFF
>TRBJ1-1|TRBV7-9|.|.
TGTGCCAGCAGCTTAAGCGGGTCTGAAGCTTTCTTT
CASSLSGSEAFF
>TRBJ1-1|TRBV2|once|TRBD1
TGTGCCAGCAGAGTCACCGGTCAGGGGGCAAGGACTGAAGCTTTCTTT
CASRVTGQGARTEAFF
>TRBJ1-5|TRBV6-1|.|.
TGTGCCAGCAGTGAAAGGGGGGGCGGGAATCAGCCCCAGCATTTT
CASSERGGGNQPQHF
>TRBJ2-1|TRBV19|.|.
TGTGCCAGTATGCTTCTCGGGGGAAACAATGAGCAGTTCTTC
CASMLLGGNNEQFF
>TRBJ1-4|TRBV5-6|.|TRBD1
TGTGCCAGCAGCCCGGGACAGGGGGATGAAAAACTGTTTTTT
CASSPGQGDEKLFF
>TRBJ1-4|TRBV19|.|.
TGTGCCAGTAGGAAGGCGGCGGGCCTCAAGTCTGAAAAACTGTTTTTT
CASRKAAGLKSEKLFF
>TRBJ1-2|TRBV6-6|.|.
TGTGCCAGCACCTACAGATCCTCCAGGGACTATGGCTACACCTTC
CASTYRSSRDYGYTF
>TRBJ2-3|TRBV5-1|.|TRBD2
TGCGCCAGCAGCATAAGCGGGAGGTTCAAGGATACGCAGTATTTT
CASSISGRFKDTQYF
>TRBJ1-4|TRBV14|.|TRBD1
TGTGCCAGCAGCCCGGACAGGAGAGGAGTAGAAAAACTGTTTTTT
CASSPDRRGVEKLFF
>TRBJ2-7|TRBV11-2|.|TRBD2
TGTGCCAGCAGCCGATCGACTAGCAACTACGAGCAGTACTTC
CASSRSTSNYEQYF
>TRBJ2-5|TRBV5-4|.|TRBD1
TGTGCCAGCAGCTTGGGAGGACAGGGTGGAGAGACCCAGTACTTC
CASSLGGQGGETQYF
>TRBJ2-1|TRBV27|.|TRBD2
TGTGCCAGCAGTCGAAGGCCGGGACTAGCGGGGGGTATGTCCTACAATGAGCAGTTCTTC
CASSRRPGLAGGMSYNEQFF
>TRBJ2-2|TRBV7-2|.|.
TGTGCCAGCAGCTTATATCGGGACGGGGAGCTGTTTTTT
CASSLYRDGELFF
>TRBJ2-6|TRBV5-1|.|TRBD1
TGCGCCAGCAGCTTGACAGGGGTTTCTGGGGCCAACGTCCTGACTTTC
CASSLTGVSGANVLTF
>TRBJ1-5|TRBV6-1|.|.
TGTGCCAGCTCCTCGGGCGGGGGCGTTCAGCCCCAGCATTTT
CASSSGGGVQPQHF
>TRBJ1-3|TRBV27|.|TRBD1
TGTGCCAGCAGTCTACAGGGGGCTGGAGGAAACACCATATATTTT
CASSLQGAGGNTIYF
>TRBJ2-5|TRBV28|.|.
TGTGCCAGCAGCCGTTCGGGGTCGGAGACCCAGTACTTC
CASSRSGSETQYF
>TRBJ1-3|TRBV7-3|.|.
TGTGCCAGCAGCTTAGGAGCTGGAAACACCATATATTTT
CASSLGAGNTIYF
>TRBJ1-1|TRBV15|.|TRBD1
TGTGCCACCAGTGGGACAGGGGTTGAAGCTTTCTTT
CATSGTGVEAFF
>TRBJ2-7|TRBV7-9|.|.
TGTGCCAGCAGCTCCAAACCTACCGGTTCGCAGTACTTC
CASSSKPTGSQYF
>TRBJ1-2|TRBV13|.|TRBD1
TGTGCCAGCAGCAGGGGGCGAGGCTATGGCTACACCTTC
CASSRGRGYGYTF
>TRBJ2-1|TRBV6-5|.|.
TGTGCCAGCAGTTTGCTTGCGGACTCCTACAATGAGCAGTTCTTC
CASSLLADSYNEQFF
>TRBJ1-5|TRBV2|.|.
TGTGCCAGCAGTGACACTAGGGTAGGACAGCCCCAGCATTTT
CASSDTRVGQPQHF
>TRBJ2-1|TRBV2|.|.
TGTGCCAGCAGTGAGACGGGGAGCTCCTACAATGAGCAGTTCTTC
CASSETGSSYNEQFF
>TRBJ2-1|TRBV5-1|.|TRBD2
TGCGCCAGCAGCTTCGGGTTGGGCGGGAGTGGGGCTGAGCAGTTCTTC
CASSFGLGGSGAEQFF
>TRBJ1-5|TRBV12-5|once|.
TGTGCTAGTGGTGCGGACGTGAGGGATCAGCCCCAGCATTTT
CASGADVRDQPQHF
>TRBJ1-4|TRBV5-1|.|TRBD1
TGCGCCAGCAGCCCAGGACAGGTGCCTTCGGCTAATGAAAAACTGTTTTTT
CASSPGQVPSANEKLFF
>TRBJ2-7|TRBV2|.|.
TGTGCCAGCAACCCAGGGTTGTCCTACGAGCAGTACTTC
CASNPGLSYEQYF
>TRBJ2-1|TRBV29-1|.|.
TGCAGCGTTCCCCAGAACAGCCTCGATGAGCAGTTCTTC
CSVPQNSLDEQFF
>TRBJ1-2|TRBV28|.|.
TGTGCCAGCAGTTTAGTGGGACTTGGCGGCTACACCTTC
CASSLVGLGGYTF
>TRBJ1-2|TRBV27|.|.
TGTGCCAGCAGTCCCACAGGGCTGGGCTACACCTTC
CASSPTGLGYTF
>TRBJ2-2|TRBV5-1|.|TRBD2
TGCGCCAGCAGCTTGAATCTAGCGGGCACCGGGGAGCTGTTTTTT
CASSLNLAGTGELFF
>TRBJ2-3|TRBV7-8|once|TRBD2
TGTGCCAGCAGCTTAATAGCGGGAGAAGGAGCAGATACGCAGTATTTT
CASSLIAGEGADTQYF